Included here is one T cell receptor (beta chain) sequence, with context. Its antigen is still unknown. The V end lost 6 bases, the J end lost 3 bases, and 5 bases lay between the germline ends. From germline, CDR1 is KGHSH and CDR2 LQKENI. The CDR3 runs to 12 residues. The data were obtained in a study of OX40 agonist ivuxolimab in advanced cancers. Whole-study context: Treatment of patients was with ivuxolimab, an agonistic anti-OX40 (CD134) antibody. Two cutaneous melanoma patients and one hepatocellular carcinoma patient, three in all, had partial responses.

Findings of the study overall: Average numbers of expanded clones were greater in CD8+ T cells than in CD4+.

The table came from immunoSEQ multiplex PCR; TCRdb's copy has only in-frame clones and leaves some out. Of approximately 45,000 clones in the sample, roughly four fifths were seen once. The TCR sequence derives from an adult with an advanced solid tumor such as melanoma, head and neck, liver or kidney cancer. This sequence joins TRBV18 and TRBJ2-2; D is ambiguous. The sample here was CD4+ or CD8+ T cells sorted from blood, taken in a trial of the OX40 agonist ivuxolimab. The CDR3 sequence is CASSRDTGELFF. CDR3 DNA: TGTGCCAGCTCCCGAGACACCGGGGAGCTGTTTTTT.